One sample yielded the 8 T cell receptor beta chains listed below, sequenced in a study of blood T cell repertoires in COVID-19. Sequencing was performed with immunoSEQ multiplex PCR; in TCRdb, only in-frame clones are kept and a portion is missing. The sample gives around 240,000 clones, approximately 82% of which show up once; around 1.9% is in the top ten. The sample taken for sequencing was peripheral blood. Receptors were obtained from a woman older than 75 with acute or convalescent COVID-19.

The chain has TRBV9 and TRBJ2-3; 12 bases align to TRBD2. The CDR3 extends over 19 amino acids. V was pared by 3 bases and J by 8 bases, with 19 bases of the junction left unmatched. Germline-derived CDR1 and CDR2 are SGDLS and YYNGEE. CDR3 in amino acids: CASSEPLLAGGPRHGTQYF. DNA for the CDR3: TGTGCCAGCAGCGAACCCCTCCTAGCGGGAGGGCCGCGACACGGTACGCAGTATTTT.

This sequence joins TRBV5-8 and TRBJ1-5; TRBD1 agrees at 8 bases. V was pared by 4 bases and J by 7 bases, with 13 bases of the junction left unmatched. Germline CDR1 is SGHTS and CDR2 is YDEGEE. This CDR3 is 16 amino acids long. The CDR3 reads CASSLGQGQGGQPQHF. In DNA, the CDR3 is TGTGCCAGCAGCCTAGGACAAGGACAGGGAGGACAGCCCCAGCATTTT.

This clone was observed at least ten times. The J gene is TRBJ2-1, the V gene TRBV4-3, with D hard to call. This CDR3 has 13 residues. V gave up 3 bases and J gave up 7 bases, with 10 bases separating them. CDR1 LGHNA and CDR2 YSLEER come from the germline V gene. This chain's CDR3 is CASSQARSNEQFF. The CDR3 DNA is TGCGCCAGCAGCCAGGCTAGATCTAATGAGCAGTTCTTC.

This sequence joins TRBV18 and TRBJ2-5; 9 bases fit TRBD1. This CDR3 has 15 amino acids. Germline CDR1 KGHSH, CDR2 LQKENI. After removal of 3 bases from V and 4 bases from J, the junction contained 6 bases not matched to a gene. Written as DNA, the CDR3 is TGTGCCAGCTCACCCACACAGGGGGCAAGAGAGACCCAGTACTTC. Protein product: CASSPTQGARETQYF. The entire variable domain, with the rest obtained from reference TRBV18 and TRBJ2-5, is as follows: NAGVMQNPRHLVRRRGQEARLRCSPMKGHSHVYWYRQLPEEGLKFMVYLQKENIIDESGMPKERFSAEFPKEGPSILRIQQVVRGDSAAYFCASSPTQGARETQYFGPGTRLLVL.

The chain has TRBV6-5 and TRBJ2-1, with 9 bases fitting TRBD1. CDR3 size: 15 residues. Germline CDR1 is MNHEY and CDR2 is SVGAGI. After removal of 10 bases from V and 3 bases from J, the junction contained 10 bases not matched to a gene. The DNA for the CDR3 is TGTGCCACTGCGATTGGGACAGGGAACTACAATGAGCAGTTCTTC. Residues: CATAIGTGNYNEQFF.

This rearrangement joins TRBV19 to TRBJ2-7; D ambiguous. CDR3 length equals 13 residues. CDR1 is LNHDA, CDR2 SQIVND, per germline (reference sequence). Trimming pared 6 bases from V and 2 bases from J, leaving 11 bases between. In DNA, the CDR3 is TGTGCCAGTAGAAAGACTCAGACCTACGAGCAGTACTTC. The encoded protein is CASRKTQTYEQYF.

The J gene is TRBJ2-7, the V gene TRBV2, with D perhaps TRBD1 (6 bases). Germline CDR1 is SNHLY and CDR2 is FYNNEI. This CDR3 comprises 12 residues. Trimming pared 6 bases from V and 6 bases from J, leaving 12 bases between. CDR3 nucleotides: TGTGCCAGCAGCATACAGGGCTTCGAGCAGTACTTC. Amino acid sequence: CASSIQGFEQYF.

The chain is built from TRBV6-2 or TRBV6-3 and TRBJ2-7; D perhaps matches TRBD1 (5 bases). V was shortened by 1 base and J by 7 bases, with 11 bases between the two germline ends. The V gene's germline CDR1 is MNHEY and CDR2 SVGEGT. The CDR3 covers 13 residues. The CDR3 protein is CASSYLGVAEQYF. The CDR3 DNA reads TGTGCCAGCAGTTACTTAGGGGTGGCAGAGCAGTACTTC.